This TCR beta chain was sequenced in a study of blood T cell repertoires in COVID-19 (TCRdb year 2020). The study in broad terms: Samples from collaborators originated in the United States, Italy and Spain and spanned both the acute and convalescent phases of COVID-19. The material from the prospective study consisted of cDNA or gDNA derived from T cells, B-cell-depleted T cells, or PBMCs. The dataset comprised deeply sampled blood TCRbeta repertoires from subjects exposed to, actively infected with, or recovered from COVID-19. The repertoires were released in a freely available public database intended as a resource for research on the immune response to SARS-CoV-2. Samples were obtained from the ongoing ImmuneRACE study (first 160 participants) and from roughly 1,300 subjects provided by 6 global collaborators. Nearly every sample came with metadata listing a de-identified subject ID, COVID-19 status, age in years and sex. Where available, HLA class I and class II types were taken from metadata supplied by the sample provider and were not determined by assay-based typing. Study-level results and caveats: The quantity of clinical and demographic metadata differed by source and by participant and was supplied without curation.

Points on this clone: The antigen this receptor binds is unknown. Base qualities were left out, and no much larger clone turns up one base away.

TCRbeta CDR3 regions were amplified from genomic DNA using the immunoSEQ Assay, a bias-controlled multiplex PCR. In the original analysis: The number of nucleated cells in each sample was estimated from the amplification of reference gene primers within the assay. To quantify the absolute abundance of each unique TCRbeta CDR3 rearrangement, sequence reads were collapsed and filtered. Productive Simpson clonality was computed per sample as the square root of Simpson's diversity index over productive rearrangements. Drawn from immuneACCESS, this table holds only the in-frame rearrangements with V and J called that TCRdb kept. Clones are partly lost; checked studies trace under half to an unresolved V gene and leave the rest unexplained. V and J calls and clone size are those listed in that table; D and trimming were worked out from the DNA. Here the sample has over 45,000 clones; about 87% occur a single time. The ten largest clonotypes hold about 3.6% of the sample.

At the junction V is shortened by 4 bases and J by 1 base, with 8 bases in between. The CDR3 covers 13 residues, taking in both the cysteine and the phenylalanine. CDR3 DNA is the only sequence kept; it has 39 bases, read in frame from the first base. The germline V gene (reference sequence) supplies CDR1 SGHNT and CDR2 YYREEE. One collaborating source in Seattle enrolled patients during active infection and followed them longitudinally through the course of disease. The collaborating institutions used their own protocols to collect whole blood in K2EDTA tubes. For TCRbeta analysis, collaborators shipped samples as frozen whole blood, isolated PBMCs, or DNA extracted from either of those sample types.

The sample consisted of peripheral blood. The chain employs TRBV5-4 and TRBJ1-1; the D gene is unclear. The receptor's source is a man aged 35 to 55 with COVID-19, enrolled during active disease. This receptor has the CDR3 CASSIAGNTEAFF. The DNA sequence is TGTGCCAGCAGCATCGCGGGGAACACTGAAGCTTTCTTT.